What follows are 23 T cell receptor beta chains derived from one specimen sequenced in a study of cytomegalovirus exposure and HLA in healthy donors. PCR was performed using 60 Vbeta and 13 Jbeta primers. Some clones are missing from TCRdb's copy, which holds only in-frame ones; the method was immunoSEQ multiplex PCR. This table holds about 89,000 clones, about 63% found once. Sequenced input: PBMCs. These receptors originate from a woman aged 25 to 39 in good health and CMV-seronegative.

The chain carries TRBV5-4 and TRBJ2-7, with 8 nucleotides matching TRBD1. Germline CDR1 SGHNT, CDR2 YYREEE (reference sequence). V lost 4 bases, J lost 5 bases, and 11 bases stayed unmatched. The CDR3 extends over 15 amino acids. CDR3 DNA: TGTGCCAGCAGCCCGGCTTTGGACAGGGTACACGAGCAGTACTTC. This codes for CASSPALDRVHEQYF.

This clone came up a few times. V is TRBV7-7 and J is TRBJ2-1; TRBD2 matches 10 bases. The germline V gene has CDR1 SSHAT and CDR2 FNYEAQ (reference sequence). CDR3 length: 15 residues. V shed 3 bases and J 7 bases; nucleotides not matched to a gene: 6. The CDR3 DNA reads as TGTGCCAGCAGCTTGGGACTAGCGCCGGGGAATGAGCAGTTCTTC. Translation: CASSLGLAPGNEQFF. Supplemented by reference TRBV7-7 and TRBJ2-1, the full variable domain reads GAGVSQSPRYKVTKRGQDVTLRCDPISSHATLYWYQQALGQGPEFLTYFNYEAQPDKSGLPSDRFSAERPEGSISTLTIQRTEQRDSAMYRCASSLGLAPGNEQFFGPGTRLTVL.

This chain connects TRBV11-2 to TRBJ2-3; 10 bases are a match to TRBD1. The germline V gene encodes CDR1 SGHAT and CDR2 FQNNGV. V shed 5 bases and J 3 bases; nucleotides not matched to a gene: 5. This CDR3 comprises 15 residues. CDR3 in amino acids: CASSRRDRGTDTQYF. The DNA for the CDR3 is TGTGCCAGCAGCCGAAGGGACAGGGGAACAGATACGCAGTATTTT.

The chain links TRBV4-3 to TRBJ2-1, with 15 bases identical to TRBD2. CDR1 and CDR2 from the germline V gene are LGHNA and YSLEER. V shed 5 bases, J shed 7 bases, and the junction held 6 bases outside the gene matches. CDR3 length: 16 amino acids. CDR3 sequence: CASSFRTSGRANEQFF. As DNA, the CDR3 is TGCGCCAGCAGCTTCCGGACTAGCGGGAGGGCGAATGAGCAGTTCTTC.

The DNA of the CDR3 is TGTGCCAGCAGCCGGGGACTAGCGGGGGTCACAGATACGCAGTATTTT. Encoded protein: CASSRGLAGVTDTQYF. V usage is TRBV11-2 and J usage is TRBJ2-3; 14 bases fit TRBD2. Trimming at V came to 5 bases and at J to 2 bases, leaving 3 bases not matched to a gene. CDR3 length equals 16 residues. Germline V lookup: CDR1 SGHAT, CDR2 FQNNGV.

This rearrangement joins TRBV27 to TRBJ1-1; tentatively, D is TRBD1 (6 bases). This CDR3 has 14 amino acids. CDR1 is MNHEY, CDR2 SMNVEV, per germline (reference sequence). The V end lost 6 bases, the J end lost 1 base, and 12 bases lay between the germline ends. The CDR3 loop is CASSPTGGNTEAFF. The CDR3 nucleotides are TGTGCCAGCAGCCCGACAGGCGGGAACACTGAAGCTTTCTTT.

This clone was found a few times. The J gene is TRBJ1-4, the V gene TRBV30, with TRBD1 as a possible D gene (5 bases). V lost 4 bases to trimming and J lost 11 bases, with 11 bases between them. In germline, CDR1 is GTSNPN, CDR2 SVGIG (reference sequence). This CDR3 is 11 amino acids long. CDR3 sequence: CAWTPGVKLFF. Written as DNA, the CDR3 is TGTGCCTGGACCCCGGGGGTTAAACTGTTTTTT.

The chain links TRBV5-4 to TRBJ2-2; TRBD2 aligns across 11 bases. Germline CDR1 reads SGHNT; CDR2 reads YYREEE (reference sequence). This CDR3 region has 17 residues. Losses at the gene ends were 0 bases for V and 2 bases for J; bases not matched to a gene: 3. The CDR3 is CASSLVAGGLNTGELFF. The CDR3 coding sequence is TGTGCCAGCAGCTTGGTAGCGGGGGGGCTCAACACCGGGGAGCTGTTTTTT.

The V gene is TRBV6-1, the J gene TRBJ1-3; 8 bases agree with TRBD1. With 6 bases clipped from V and 3 bases from J, the junction kept 7 bases outside the gene matches. From germline, CDR1 is MNHNS and CDR2 SASEGT. The CDR3 runs to 15 residues. CDR3 sequence (DNA): TGTGCCAGCAGCGGACAGGGATTGGGTGGAAACACCATATATTTT. It codes for CASSGQGLGGNTIYF.

The chain couples TRBV5-1 to TRBJ1-4, with no clear D. Germline-derived CDR1 and CDR2 are SGHRS and YFSETQ. V was pared by 4 bases and J by 6 bases, with 16 bases between. This CDR3 is built from 15 residues. CDR3 loop: CASSASGRVDEKLFF. CDR3 DNA sequence: TGCGCCAGCAGCGCCTCGGGGAGGGTTGATGAAAAACTGTTTTTT.

In regard to this clone: An end of the junction does not agree with germline; a read error may underlie this. This chain links TRBV20-1 with TRBJ1-1, with D unresolved. The CDR3 is made up of 10 amino acids. Germline-derived CDR1 and CDR2 are DFQATT and SNEGSKA (reference sequence). CDR3 region: CSASIVRSHF. The CDR3 DNA sequence: TGCAGTGCTAGCATCGTCCGCAGTCACTTT.

This chain connects TRBV28 to TRBJ1-5; the match to TRBD1 covers 8 bases. CDR3 size: 17 residues. J was trimmed by 9 bases and V by 6 bases; bases with no gene match: 19. From germline, CDR1 is MDHEN and CDR2 SYDVKM. This chain's CDR3 is CASSPWGSGGVFRPQHF. CDR3 nucleotides: TGTGCCAGCAGCCCCTGGGGATCAGGGGGCGTCTTTCGGCCCCAGCATTTT.

The V gene is TRBV4-1, the J gene TRBJ2-7; 11 bases fit TRBD2. The CDR3 covers 15 residues. The V gene's germline CDR1 is MGHRA and CDR2 YSYEKL. V was pared by 1 base and J by 7 bases, with 6 bases of the junction left unmatched. The CDR3 is CASSQASSGGREQYF. The CDR3, as DNA: TGCGCCAGCAGCCAAGCATCTAGCGGGGGGCGAGAGCAGTACTTC.

The chain uses TRBV7-8 and TRBJ2-6; 10 nucleotides match TRBD1. The junction had 8 bases not matched to a gene; V was cut back by 2 bases and J by 4 bases. The CDR3 runs 18 residues. The germline CDR1 and CDR2 sequences are SGHVS and FQNEAQ. CDR3 coding DNA: TGTGCCAGCAGCTTAACGACAGGGGGCGCGACGGGGGCCAACGTCCTGACTTTC. Encoded protein: CASSLTTGGATGANVLTF. The full variable domain, in which reference TRBV7-8 and TRBJ2-6 provide the parts outside the CDR3, is GAGVSQSPRYKVAKRGQDVALRCDPISGHVSLFWYQQALGQGPEFLTYFQNEAQLDKSGLPSDRFFAERPEGSVSTLKIQRTQQEDSAVYLCASSLTTGGATGANVLTFGAGSRLTVL.

As DNA, the CDR3 is TGTGCCAGCAGCGTAGGACTAGATAGCACAGATACGCAGTATTTT. It encodes CASSVGLDSTDTQYF. V gene TRBV9 combines with J gene TRBJ2-3, with D tentatively TRBD2 (6 bases). The CDR3 is made up of 15 amino acids. From germline, CDR1 is SGDLS and CDR2 YYNGEE. The V end lost 0 bases, the J end lost 0 bases, and 8 bases lay between the germline ends.

This clone was seen just once. This chain uses TRBV5-4 with TRBJ2-7; 7 bases map to TRBD2. CDR3 length equals 15 residues. J was trimmed by 2 bases and V by 0 bases; bases with no gene match: 5. Germline loops: CDR1 SGHNT, CDR2 YYREEE (reference sequence). Here the CDR3 reads CASSLGGGLAYEQYF. The CDR3 nucleotides read TGTGCCAGCAGCTTGGGGGGAGGGCTCGCCTACGAGCAGTACTTC.

The chain uses TRBV7-9 and TRBJ1-5; D gene ambiguous. V dropped 1 base and J dropped 10 bases, with 11 bases sitting between them. The CDR3 sequence is 13 residues long. CDR1 and CDR2 from the germline V gene are SEHNR and FQNEAQ (reference sequence). The CDR3 region has the DNA TGTGCCAGCAGCTTAGAGAGGGAAGGACCCCAGCATTTT. Its translation is CASSLEREGPQHF.

The table lists this clone with a few counts. The chain employs TRBV4-2 and TRBJ2-3; 10 nucleotides match TRBD2. J lost 3 bases, V lost 4 bases, and 4 bases had no gene match. There are 15 residues in the CDR3. The germline CDR1 and CDR2 sequences are LGHNA and YNFKEQ. In nucleotides, the CDR3 is TGTGCCAGCAGCCTTAGCGGGAGGTTTACAGATACGCAGTATTTT. Protein sequence: CASSLSGRFTDTQYF.

The chain is built from TRBV5-4 and TRBJ2-7, with TRBD1 identical over 8 bases. The CDR3 runs to 15 residues. CDR1 and CDR2 (germline): SGHNT, YYREEE (reference sequence). Germline trimming cut 3 bases from V and 3 bases from J; bases unmatched to any gene: 8. The CDR3 is CASSSGTGTNYEQYF. The DNA of the CDR3 is TGTGCCAGCAGCTCCGGGACAGGCACGAACTACGAGCAGTACTTC. Looking up the rest from reference TRBV5-4 and TRBJ2-7 gives the full variable domain: ETGVTQSPTHLIKTRGQQVTLRCSSQSGHNTVSWYQQALGQGPQFIFQYYREEENGRGNFPPRFSGLQFPNYSSELNVNALELDDSALYLCASSSGTGTNYEQYFGPGTRLTVT.

J is TRBJ2-7 and V is TRBV7-2; possible D gene TRBD2, 6 bases. V gave up 5 bases and J gave up 1 base, with 12 bases separating them. CDR1 and CDR2 from the germline V gene are SGHTA and FQGNSA. The CDR3 runs 14 residues. CDR3 amino acids: CASSVDYFSYEQYF. The CDR3 DNA is TGTGCCAGCAGCGTGGACTATTTTTCCTACGAGCAGTACTTC.

This clone was picked up a small number of times. The J gene is TRBJ2-7, the V gene TRBV11-2, with 8 bases that match TRBD1. The CDR3 is made up of 14 amino acids. Germline V gene sequence: CDR1 SGHAT, CDR2 FQNNGV. V trimming: 1 base; J trimming: 5 bases; junction bases outside the gene matches: 4. The CDR3 sequence: CASSLGTGHNEQYF. For the CDR3, the DNA is TGTGCCAGCAGCTTAGGGACAGGGCACAACGAGCAGTACTTC.

This chain uses TRBV21-1 with TRBJ2-2; the tabulated D call, TRBD1, remains unverified against the DNA. TRBV21-1 counts as a pseudogene. The CDR3 has 20 amino acids. The CDR3: CASSKDQHRGRRGDLPWLFF. In DNA, the CDR3 is TGTGCCAGCAGCAAAGATCAACACAGGGGGCGGCGGGGGGACCTTCCGTGGCTGTTTTTT.

The V and J genes are TRBV30 and TRBJ2-3; 9 bases are a match to TRBD1. Germline assignment: CDR1 GTSNPN and CDR2 SVGIG (reference sequence). This CDR3 comprises 13 residues. With 4 bases clipped from V and 5 bases from J, the junction kept 4 bases outside the gene matches. CDR3 region: CAWKAGQGDTQYF. The CDR3 DNA sequence: TGTGCCTGGAAAGCGGGACAGGGAGATACGCAGTATTTT.